The T cell receptor (beta chain) under discussion was sequenced for a study of identical twins. Each CDR3 protein is one row after TCRdb ran MiXCR on the 5' RACE reads. This repertoire shows roughly 500,000 distinct CDR3 sequences, around 20% found once; its top ten account for 0.91%. In this sample, this clonotype turned up a few times. These data are also associated with another study on T cells expressing NK-cell markers. This second study says: The authors derived TCR beta repertoires from sorted CD3+CD56+NKG2C+, CD3+CD56+NKG2C- and CD3+CD56-NKG2C+ T cells. T cells sorted in several experiments were restricted to alpha-beta TCR T cells by an anti-gamma-delta TCR antibody.

The TCR comes from a woman younger than 35 in good health. The sample taken for sequencing was CD4+ T cells sorted from blood.

CDR3 sequence: CASSNRDRGSNQPQHF. The CDR3 nucleotides read TGTGCCAGCAGCAACCGGGACAGGGGGTCCAATCAGCCCCAGCATTTT. This chain joins TRBV12-3 or TRBV12-4 and TRBJ1-5, with 11 bases lining up with TRBD1. This CDR3 region has 16 residues. After removal of 6 bases from V and 3 bases from J, the junction contained 7 bases not matched to a gene.